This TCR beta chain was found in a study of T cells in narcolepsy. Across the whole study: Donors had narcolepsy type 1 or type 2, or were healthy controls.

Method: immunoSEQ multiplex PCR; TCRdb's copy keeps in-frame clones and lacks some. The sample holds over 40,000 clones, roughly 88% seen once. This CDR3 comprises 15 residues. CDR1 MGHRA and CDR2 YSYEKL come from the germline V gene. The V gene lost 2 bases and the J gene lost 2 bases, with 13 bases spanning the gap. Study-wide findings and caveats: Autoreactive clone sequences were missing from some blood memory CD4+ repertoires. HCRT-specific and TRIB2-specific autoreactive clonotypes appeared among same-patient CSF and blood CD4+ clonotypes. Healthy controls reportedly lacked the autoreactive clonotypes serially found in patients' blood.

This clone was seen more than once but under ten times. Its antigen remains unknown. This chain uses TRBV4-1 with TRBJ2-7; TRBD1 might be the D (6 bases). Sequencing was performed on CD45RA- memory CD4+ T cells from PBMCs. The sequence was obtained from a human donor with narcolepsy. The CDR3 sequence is CASSQLYRAAYEQYF. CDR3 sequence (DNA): TGCGCCAGCAGCCAACTCTACAGGGCGGCCTACGAGCAGTACTTC.